The 14 T cell receptor beta chains in this list originate from one sample, sequenced in a study of PD-L1 blockade in urothelial cancer. Only in-frame clones appear in the TCRdb table, and some are missing; sequencing was by immunoSEQ multiplex PCR. The profile shows 50,000 to 75,000 clones, about 81% of them singletons. Stated time point: pretreatment peripheral blood. This sample comprised PBMCs, obtained around atezolizumab (anti-PD-L1) treatment. These receptor sequences come from a man in his 70s with urothelial cancer.

As for this clone: The junction departs from the called germline gene at one end, perhaps through a read error. The chain carries TRBV7-7 and TRBJ2-1, with D maybe TRBD2 (5 bases). The CDR3 totals 14 residues. Germline V lookup: CDR1 SSHAT, CDR2 FNYEAQ (reference sequence). CDR3 bases: TGTGCTAGCAGCTCCACGACGGGAATTGGTGAGCAGTTCTTC. Translating it yields CASSSTTGIGEQFF. The full variable domain, with the rest looked up from reference TRBV7-7 and TRBJ2-1, is GAGVSQSPRYKVTKRGQDVTLRCDPISSHATLYWYQQALGQGPEFLTYFNYEAQPDKSGLPSDRFSAERPEGSISTLTIQRTEQRDSAMYRCASSSTTGIGEQFFGPGTRLTVL.

V and J are TRBV28 and TRBJ2-6; 11 bases match TRBD2. CDR1 is MDHEN, CDR2 SYDVKM, per germline. The CDR3 runs to 17 residues. Trimming removed 7 bases from V and 4 bases from J; junction bases left unmatched: 9. The CDR3 reads CASTPTSGTAGANVLTF. The CDR3, as DNA: TGTGCCAGCACCCCGACTAGCGGGACAGCGGGGGCCAACGTCCTGACTTTC.

The V and J genes are TRBV4-2 and TRBJ2-7; 10 bases line up with TRBD1. CDR3 length: 13 residues. After removal of 5 bases from V and 6 bases from J, the junction contained 4 bases not matched to a gene. Germline V gene data show CDR1 as LGHNA and CDR2 as YNFKEQ. The CDR3 sequence: CASSLDRGGEQYF. Here the CDR3 DNA reads TGTGCCAGCAGCTTGGACAGGGGGGGCGAGCAGTACTTC.

The CDR3 loop reads CASSQDRVLAGSYNEQFF. In nucleotides, the CDR3 is TGCGCCAGCAGCCAAGACCGCGTACTAGCGGGGTCCTACAATGAGCAGTTCTTC. V gene TRBV4-1 combines with J gene TRBJ2-1; TRBD2 matches at 10 bases. The V gene end was trimmed by 0 bases and the J gene end by 1 base; junction bases not matched to a gene: 6. The CDR3 runs 18 residues. CDR1 and CDR2 from the germline V gene are MGHRA and YSYEKL.

V and J are TRBV6-1 and TRBJ1-1, with 10 bases identical to TRBD1. CDR1 and CDR2 (germline): MNHNS, SASEGT. J lost 11 bases, V lost 1 base, and 4 bases had no gene match. This CDR3 is built from 13 residues. CDR3 coding DNA: TGTGCCAGCAGTGAAGATGGGACAGGGGTCGCTTTCTTT. As protein: CASSEDGTGVAFF.

The chain employs TRBV7-9 and TRBJ2-1; 8 bases line up with TRBD2. The CDR3 extends over 14 amino acids. V lost 1 base to trimming and J lost 10 bases; unmatched junction nucleotides: 6. Germline V lookup: CDR1 SEHNR, CDR2 FQNEAQ (reference sequence). This CDR3 reads CASSLDLAGVEQFF. In nucleotides, the CDR3 is TGTGCCAGCAGCTTAGACCTAGCGGGCGTCGAGCAGTTCTTC.

Note on this clone: An end of the junction differs from the germline gene, which may be a read error. V is TRBV6-1 and J is TRBJ2-4; D might be TRBD2 (5 bases). The CDR3 is made up of 12 amino acids. CDR1 and CDR2 from the germline V gene are MNHNS and SASEGT. The CDR3 region has the DNA TGTGCCAGCAGTGAGACCACACGGGAAATAGCCTTC. This gives the protein CASSETTREIAF.

The chain combines TRBV25-1 with TRBJ2-2; D call uncertain. V lost 3 bases and J 2 bases, leaving 4 bases between the germline ends. The CDR3 has 13 residues. Germline V gene data show CDR1 as MGHDK and CDR2 as SYGVNS. The CDR3 sequence: CASSDFNTGELFF. The CDR3 nucleotides read TGTGCCAGCAGTGACTTTAACACCGGGGAGCTGTTTTTT.

This chain uses TRBV5-4 with TRBJ1-1; D gene ambiguous. Trimming removed 1 base at V and 6 bases at J, with 10 bases between. Looked up from germline, CDR1 is SGHNT and CDR2 is YYREEE (reference sequence). This CDR3 has 13 amino acids. CDR3 bases: TGTGCCAGCAGCTTGTTGGGCAGCTCTGAAGCTTTCTTT. Residues: CASSLLGSSEAFF.

The gene calls are TRBV18 and TRBJ2-1, with a possible D match to TRBD2 (6 bases). The V gene's germline CDR1 is KGHSH and CDR2 LQKENI. Trimming shortened V by 4 bases and J by 5 bases, and 21 bases separated the two germline ends. This CDR3 is 17 amino acids long. CDR3: CASSLGGPGSLDNEQFF. DNA for the CDR3: TGTGCCAGCTCACTTGGAGGGCCAGGGTCCCTCGACAATGAGCAGTTCTTC. Together with reference TRBV18 and TRBJ2-1, the CDR3 gives the full variable domain: NAGVMQNPRHLVRRRGQEARLRCSPMKGHSHVYWYRQLPEEGLKFMVYLQKENIIDESGMPKERFSAEFPKEGPSILRIQQVVRGDSAAYFCASSLGGPGSLDNEQFFGPGTRLTVL.

The chain uses TRBV2 and TRBJ1-1; D may be TRBD1 (5 bases). The V gene's germline CDR1 is SNHLY and CDR2 FYNNEI. Trimming removed 11 bases from V and 0 bases from J, with 13 bases in between. The CDR3 runs to 13 residues. CDR3 nucleotides: TGTGCCGGACAAACAGAGGTGAACACTGAAGCTTTCTTT. Protein sequence: CAGQTEVNTEAFF.

This sequence joins TRBV28 and TRBJ2-2; D might be TRBD1 (5 bases). Germline loops: CDR1 MDHEN, CDR2 SYDVKM. V lost 7 bases and J 3 bases, leaving 15 bases between the germline ends. The CDR3 runs 15 residues. CDR3 sequence: CASTVLQGDTGELFF. CDR3 in DNA: TGTGCCAGCACGGTTCTGCAGGGTGACACCGGGGAGCTGTTTTTT.

The chain has TRBV11-2 and TRBJ1-4, with D possibly being TRBD1 (5 bases). The length of the CDR3 is 15 residues. Trimming cost V 5 bases and J 5 bases, with 15 bases left between them. CDR1 and CDR2 (germline): SGHAT, FQNNGV. CDR3 amino acids: CASSLMAGWNEKLFF. The CDR3 coding sequence is TGTGCCAGCAGCCTAATGGCAGGGTGGAATGAAAAACTGTTTTTT.

The CDR3 nucleotides read TGTGCCAGCAGTTACTCGAATCCCGGGACAGGTACCGAGCAGTACTTC. It specifies CASSYSNPGTGTEQYF. J is TRBJ2-7 and V is TRBV6-5; 8 bases line up with TRBD1. The junction had 10 bases not matched to a gene; V was cut back by 0 bases and J by 6 bases. The CDR3 length is 16 residues. Germline V gene sequence: CDR1 MNHEY, CDR2 SVGAGI.